The clone carrying this T cell receptor (beta chain) was counted a few times. The data originate from a study of Graves' ophthalmopathy and Graves' hyperthyroidism. Trimming pared 5 bases from V and 6 bases from J, leaving 19 bases between. This CDR3 region has 15 residues. Germline values: CDR1 SGHNT, CDR2 YENEEA. Beta-chain TCR CDR3 regions were amplified from RNA transcripts. A first-round RT-PCR used HTBI primers, followed by a second-round multiplex PCR. Each CDR3 protein is one row after TCRdb ran MiXCR on the multiplex PCR reads. The sample holds roughly 480,000 distinct CDR3 sequences; around 15% are singletons and the top ten take approximately 9.8%.

Sequencing was carried out using blood. The genes are TRBV11-3 and TRBJ1-1, with D perhaps matching TRBD1 (6 bases). The TCR sequence derives from a woman in her twenties or thirties with Graves' ophthalmopathy. The CDR3 region has the DNA TGTGCCAGCAGCCTCCCCGACGGGGGCCTAGCTGAAGCTTTCTTT. It is translated as CASSLPDGGLAEAFF. Variable domain in full (rest from reference TRBV11-3 and TRBJ1-1): EAGVVQSPRYKIIEKKQPVAFWCNPISGHNTLYWYLQNLGQGPELLIRYENEEAVDDSQLPKDRFSAERLKGVDSTLKIQPAELGDSAVYLCASSLPDGGLAEAFFGQGTRLTVV.